These T cell receptor beta chains were read from a single sample in a study of T cell changes during pregnancy in multiple sclerosis. Generated by immunoSEQ multiplex PCR, the TCRdb table keeps only in-frame clones and is missing some. Among about 79,000 clones, 90% to 95% were seen once, and the ten largest hold roughly 0.44%. The input for sequencing was CD4+ T cells from peripheral blood mononuclear cells, taken in the second trimester of pregnancy. These receptors were obtained from a female donor with multiple sclerosis, enrolled in a pregnancy study. Both conserved end residues are part of each CDR3. D genes are given only for firm matches. Clone size appears in some rows only: once, few, many, or a class for an expanded clone.

J gene: TRBJ2-7
V gene: TRBV7-2
D gene: TRBD2
clone size: few
CDR3 protein: CASSYPIAGGPYEQYF
CDR3 DNA: TGTGCCAGCAGCTATCCCATAGCGGGGGGGCCGTACGAGCAGTACTTC

J gene: TRBJ1-2
V gene: TRBV28
D gene: -
clone size: -
CDR3 protein: CASRFQGPTNYGYTF
CDR3 DNA: TGTGCCAGCCGTTTCCAGGGCCCCACTAACTATGGCTACACCTTC

J gene: TRBJ1-2
V gene: TRBV6-5
D gene: TRBD1
clone size: -
CDR3 protein: CASRRDRHGYTF
CDR3 DNA: TGTGCCAGCAGACGGGACAGGCATGGCTACACCTTC

J gene: TRBJ1-2
V gene: TRBV18
D gene: -
clone size: -
CDR3 protein: CASSPAEEYGYTF
CDR3 DNA: TGTGCCAGCTCACCGGCAGAGGAGTATGGCTACACCTTC

J gene: TRBJ2-5
V gene: TRBV7-2
D gene: -
clone size: -
CDR3 protein: CASSEFTLETQYF
CDR3 DNA: TGTGCCAGCAGCGAGTTTACTCTAGAGACCCAGTACTTC

J gene: TRBJ2-3
V gene: TRBV2
D gene: TRBD2
clone size: -
CDR3 protein: CASSDWWTSGRASTQYF
CDR3 DNA: TGTGCCAGCAGTGATTGGTGGACTAGCGGGAGGGCCAGTACGCAGTATTTT

J gene: TRBJ1-2
V gene: TRBV6-1
D gene: -
clone size: once
CDR3 protein: CASSPSSGDYGYTF
CDR3 DNA: TGTGCCAGCAGTCCTTCCTCAGGGGACTATGGCTACACCTTC

J gene: TRBJ2-3
V gene: TRBV30
D gene: TRBD1
clone size: -
CDR3 protein: CAWSIRQGGTDTQYF
CDR3 DNA: TGTGCCTGGAGTATAAGACAGGGAGGCACAGATACGCAGTATTTT

J gene: TRBJ1-1
V gene: TRBV7-2
D gene: TRBD1
clone size: -
CDR3 protein: CASSYQGVTGTEAFF
CDR3 DNA: TGTGCCAGCAGCTACCAGGGGGTCACCGGCACTGAAGCTTTCTTT

J gene: TRBJ1-2
V gene: TRBV6-1
D gene: -
clone size: -
CDR3 protein: CASSPRIRDTGYTF
CDR3 DNA: TGTGCCAGCAGTCCACGGATCCGAGACACGGGCTACACCTTC